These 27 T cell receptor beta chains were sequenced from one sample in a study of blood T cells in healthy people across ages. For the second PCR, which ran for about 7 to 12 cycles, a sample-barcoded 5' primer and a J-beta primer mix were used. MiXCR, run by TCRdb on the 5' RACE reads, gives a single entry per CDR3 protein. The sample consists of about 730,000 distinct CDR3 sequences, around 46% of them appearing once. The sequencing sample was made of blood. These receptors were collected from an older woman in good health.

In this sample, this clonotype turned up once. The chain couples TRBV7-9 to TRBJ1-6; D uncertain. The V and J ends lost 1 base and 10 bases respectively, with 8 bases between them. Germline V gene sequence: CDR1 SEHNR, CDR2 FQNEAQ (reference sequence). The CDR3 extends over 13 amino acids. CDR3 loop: CASSLENPSPLHF. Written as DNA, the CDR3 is TGTGCCAGCAGCTTAGAGAATCCCTCACCCCTCCACTTT.

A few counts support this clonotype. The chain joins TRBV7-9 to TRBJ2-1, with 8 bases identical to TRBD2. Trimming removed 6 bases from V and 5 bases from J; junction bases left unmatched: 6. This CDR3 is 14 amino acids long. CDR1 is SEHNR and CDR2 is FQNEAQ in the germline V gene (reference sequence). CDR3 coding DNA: TGTGCCAGCAGTTCGACTAGCGTCCACAATGAGCAGTTCTTC. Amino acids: CASSSTSVHNEQFF.

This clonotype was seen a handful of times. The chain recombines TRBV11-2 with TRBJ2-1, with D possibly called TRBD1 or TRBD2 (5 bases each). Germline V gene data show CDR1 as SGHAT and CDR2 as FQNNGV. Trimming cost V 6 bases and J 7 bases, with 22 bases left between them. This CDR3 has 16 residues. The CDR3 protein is CASRSLQWGMTNEQFF. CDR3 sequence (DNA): TGTGCCAGCAGGTCACTACAGTGGGGGATGACTAATGAGCAGTTCTTC.

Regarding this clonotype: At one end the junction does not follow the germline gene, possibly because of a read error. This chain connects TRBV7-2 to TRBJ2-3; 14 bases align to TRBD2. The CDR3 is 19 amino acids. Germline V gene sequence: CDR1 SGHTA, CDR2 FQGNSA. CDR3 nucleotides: TGTGCCGGCAGCTCCCAGTCGATGGGACTAGCGGGAGTACAAGATACGCAGTATTTT. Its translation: CAGSSQSMGLAGVQDTQYF.

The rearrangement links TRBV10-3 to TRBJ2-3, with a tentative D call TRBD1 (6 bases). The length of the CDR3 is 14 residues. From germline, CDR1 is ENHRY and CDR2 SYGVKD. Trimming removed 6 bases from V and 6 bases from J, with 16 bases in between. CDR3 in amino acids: CAIRVDGGQDTQYF. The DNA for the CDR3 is TGTGCCATCAGGGTGGATGGGGGCCAGGATACGCAGTATTTT.

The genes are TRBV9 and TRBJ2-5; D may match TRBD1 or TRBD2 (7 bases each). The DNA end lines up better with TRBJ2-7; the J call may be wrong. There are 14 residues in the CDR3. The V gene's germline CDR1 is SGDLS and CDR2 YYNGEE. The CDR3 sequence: CASSVSSGGDEQYF. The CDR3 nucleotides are TGTGCCAGCAGCGTTTCATCAGGGGGGGACGAGCAGTACTTC.

CDR3 residues: CASSQGRLSTDTQYF. For the CDR3, the DNA is TGTGCCAGCAGTCAGGGGCGGCTTAGCACAGATACGCAGTATTTT. This chain connects TRBV7-2 to TRBJ2-3; D is perhaps TRBD1 (6 bases). V lost 6 bases and J 0 bases, leaving 13 bases between the germline ends. The germline V gene encodes CDR1 SGHTA and CDR2 FQGNSA. This CDR3 is 15 amino acids long.

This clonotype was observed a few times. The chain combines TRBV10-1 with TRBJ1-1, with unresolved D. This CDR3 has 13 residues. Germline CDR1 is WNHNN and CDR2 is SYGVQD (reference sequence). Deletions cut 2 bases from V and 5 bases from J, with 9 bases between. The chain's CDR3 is CASSETILTEAFF. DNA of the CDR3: TGCGCCAGCAGTGAGACCATTCTGACTGAAGCTTTCTTT.

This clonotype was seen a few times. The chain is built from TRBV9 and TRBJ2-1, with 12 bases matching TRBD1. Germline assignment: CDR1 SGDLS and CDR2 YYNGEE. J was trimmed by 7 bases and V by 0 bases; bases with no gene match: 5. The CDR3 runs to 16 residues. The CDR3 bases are TGTGCCAGCAGCGTAGGCGGGACAGGGGGCGGAAATGAGCAGTTCTTC. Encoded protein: CASSVGGTGGGNEQFF.

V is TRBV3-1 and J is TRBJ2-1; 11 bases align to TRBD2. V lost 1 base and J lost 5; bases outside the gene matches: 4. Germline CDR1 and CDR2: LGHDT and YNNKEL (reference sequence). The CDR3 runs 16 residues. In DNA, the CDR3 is TGTGCCAGCAGCCAAGGAGGACTAGCGGGCCACAATGAGCAGTTCTTC. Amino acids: CASSQGGLAGHNEQFF.

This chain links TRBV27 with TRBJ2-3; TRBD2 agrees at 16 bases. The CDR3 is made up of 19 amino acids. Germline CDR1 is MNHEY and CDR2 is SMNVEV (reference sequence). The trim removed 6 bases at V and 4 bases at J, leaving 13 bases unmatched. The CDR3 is CASRMLGPGLAGGPDTQYF. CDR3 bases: TGTGCCAGCAGGATGCTGGGACCGGGACTAGCGGGGGGGCCAGATACGCAGTATTTT.

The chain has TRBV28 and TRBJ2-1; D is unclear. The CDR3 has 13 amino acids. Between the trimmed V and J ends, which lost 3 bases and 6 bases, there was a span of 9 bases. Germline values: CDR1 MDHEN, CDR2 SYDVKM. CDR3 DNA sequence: TGTGCCAGCAGTTTTCCCCACGGCAATGAGCAGTTCTTC. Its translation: CASSFPHGNEQFF. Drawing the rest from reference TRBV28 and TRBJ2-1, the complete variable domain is DVKVTQSSRYLVKRTGEKVFLECVQDMDHENMFWYRQDPGLGLRLIYFSYDVKMKEKGDIPEGYSVSREKKERFSLILESASTNQTSMYLCASSFPHGNEQFFGPGTRLTVL.

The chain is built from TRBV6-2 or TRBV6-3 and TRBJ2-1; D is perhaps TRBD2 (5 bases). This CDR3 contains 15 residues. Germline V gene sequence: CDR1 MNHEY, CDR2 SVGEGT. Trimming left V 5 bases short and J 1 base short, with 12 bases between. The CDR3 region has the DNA TGTGCCAGCAGTCCCCAACCGGGATCCTACAATGAGCAGTTCTTC. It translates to CASSPQPGSYNEQFF.

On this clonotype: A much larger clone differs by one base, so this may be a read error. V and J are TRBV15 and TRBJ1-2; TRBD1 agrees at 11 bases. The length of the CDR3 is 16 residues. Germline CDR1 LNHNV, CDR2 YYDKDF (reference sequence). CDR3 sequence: CATSTRGQGVDYGYIF. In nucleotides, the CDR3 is TGTGCCACCAGCACCCGGGGACAGGGGGTTGACTACGGCTACATCTTC.

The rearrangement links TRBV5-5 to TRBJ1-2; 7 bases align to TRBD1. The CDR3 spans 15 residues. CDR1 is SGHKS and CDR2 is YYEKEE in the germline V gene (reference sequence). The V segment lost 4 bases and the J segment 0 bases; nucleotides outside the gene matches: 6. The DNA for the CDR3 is TGTGCCAGCAGCACGGGACAGCTAGCTAACTATGGCTACACCTTC. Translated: CASSTGQLANYGYTF.

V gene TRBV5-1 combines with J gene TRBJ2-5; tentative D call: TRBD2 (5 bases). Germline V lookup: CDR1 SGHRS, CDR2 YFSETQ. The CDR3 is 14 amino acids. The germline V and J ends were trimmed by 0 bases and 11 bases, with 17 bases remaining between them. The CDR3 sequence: CASSLVAGPYGQYF. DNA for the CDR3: TGCGCCAGCAGCTTGGTGGCGGGCCCCTACGGGCAGTACTTC.

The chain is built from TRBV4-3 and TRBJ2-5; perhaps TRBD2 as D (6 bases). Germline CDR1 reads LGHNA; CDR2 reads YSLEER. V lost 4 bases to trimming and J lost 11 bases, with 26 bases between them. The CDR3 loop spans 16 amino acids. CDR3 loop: CASSPARGGLGNEQYF. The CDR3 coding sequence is TGCGCCAGCAGCCCGGCGAGGGGAGGTTTGGGCAATGAGCAGTACTTC.

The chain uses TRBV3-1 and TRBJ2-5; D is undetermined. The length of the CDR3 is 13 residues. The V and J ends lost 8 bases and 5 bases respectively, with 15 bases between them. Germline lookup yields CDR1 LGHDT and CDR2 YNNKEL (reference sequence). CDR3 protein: CASGAAGYETQYF. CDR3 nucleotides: TGTGCCAGCGGCGCCGCTGGGTACGAGACCCAGTACTTC.

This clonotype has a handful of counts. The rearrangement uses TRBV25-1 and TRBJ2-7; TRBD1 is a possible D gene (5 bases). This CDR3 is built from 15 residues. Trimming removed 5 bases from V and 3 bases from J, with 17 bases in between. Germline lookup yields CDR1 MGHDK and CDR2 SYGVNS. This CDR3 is CASSPPWRTNYEQYF. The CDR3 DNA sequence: TGTGCCAGCAGTCCCCCATGGCGGACAAACTACGAGCAGTACTTC.

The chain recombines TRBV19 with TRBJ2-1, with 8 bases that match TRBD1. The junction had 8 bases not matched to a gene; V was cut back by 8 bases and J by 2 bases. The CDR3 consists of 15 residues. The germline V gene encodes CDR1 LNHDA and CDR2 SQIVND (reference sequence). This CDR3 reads CASRTGGRTYNEQFF. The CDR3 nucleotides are TGTGCCAGTCGTACAGGGGGTCGAACCTACAATGAGCAGTTCTTC.

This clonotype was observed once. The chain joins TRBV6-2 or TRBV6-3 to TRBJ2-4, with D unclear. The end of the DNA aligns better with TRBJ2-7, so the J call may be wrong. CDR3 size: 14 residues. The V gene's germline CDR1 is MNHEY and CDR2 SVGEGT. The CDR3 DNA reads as TGTGCCAGCAGTCGAACGCGTTTAACGGACGAGCAGTACTTC. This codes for CASSRTRLTDEQYF.

CDR3 loop: CASSYGERETQYF. In DNA form, the CDR3 reads TGTGCCAGCAGTTACGGGGAGAGGGAGACCCAGTACTTC. V and J are TRBV27 and TRBJ2-5; D might be TRBD2 (5 bases). Trimming stripped 4 bases from V and 5 bases from J, with 11 bases between. The CDR3 contains 13 residues. Looked up from germline, CDR1 is MNHEY and CDR2 is SMNVEV (reference sequence).

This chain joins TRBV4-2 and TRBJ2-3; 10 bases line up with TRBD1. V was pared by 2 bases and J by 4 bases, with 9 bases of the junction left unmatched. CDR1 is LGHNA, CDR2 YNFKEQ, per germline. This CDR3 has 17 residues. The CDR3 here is CASSQPGQGFQADTQYF. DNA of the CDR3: TGTGCCAGCAGCCAACCGGGACAGGGGTTTCAAGCAGATACGCAGTATTTT.

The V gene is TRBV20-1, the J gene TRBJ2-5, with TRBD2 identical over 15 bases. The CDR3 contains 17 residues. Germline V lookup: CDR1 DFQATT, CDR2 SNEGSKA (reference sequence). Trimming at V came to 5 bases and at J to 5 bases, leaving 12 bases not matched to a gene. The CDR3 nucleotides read TGCAGTGCTGGACCCGGGACTAGCGGGGGGAGATGGGAGACCCAGTACTTC. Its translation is CSAGPGTSGGRWETQYF.

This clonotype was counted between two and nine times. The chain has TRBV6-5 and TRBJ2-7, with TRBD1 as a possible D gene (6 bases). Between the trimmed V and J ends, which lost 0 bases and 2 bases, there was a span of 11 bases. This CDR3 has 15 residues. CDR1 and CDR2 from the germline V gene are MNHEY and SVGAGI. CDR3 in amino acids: CASSYSTGPAYEQYF. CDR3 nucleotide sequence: TGTGCCAGCAGTTACTCGACAGGCCCGGCCTACGAGCAGTACTTC.

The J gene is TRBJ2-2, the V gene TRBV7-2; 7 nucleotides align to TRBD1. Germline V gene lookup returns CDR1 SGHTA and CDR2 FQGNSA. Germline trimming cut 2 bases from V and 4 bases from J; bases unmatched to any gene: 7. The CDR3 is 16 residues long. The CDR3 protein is CASSLSRTGVTGELFF. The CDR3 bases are TGTGCCAGCAGCTTATCCCGAACAGGGGTCACCGGGGAGCTGTTTTTT.

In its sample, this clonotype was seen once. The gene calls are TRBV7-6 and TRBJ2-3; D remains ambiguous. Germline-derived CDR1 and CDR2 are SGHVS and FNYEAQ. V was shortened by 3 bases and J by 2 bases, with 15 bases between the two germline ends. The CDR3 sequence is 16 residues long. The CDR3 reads CASSFSKDDNTDTQYF. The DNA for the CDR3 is TGTGCCAGCAGCTTTAGTAAGGATGACAACACAGATACGCAGTATTTT.